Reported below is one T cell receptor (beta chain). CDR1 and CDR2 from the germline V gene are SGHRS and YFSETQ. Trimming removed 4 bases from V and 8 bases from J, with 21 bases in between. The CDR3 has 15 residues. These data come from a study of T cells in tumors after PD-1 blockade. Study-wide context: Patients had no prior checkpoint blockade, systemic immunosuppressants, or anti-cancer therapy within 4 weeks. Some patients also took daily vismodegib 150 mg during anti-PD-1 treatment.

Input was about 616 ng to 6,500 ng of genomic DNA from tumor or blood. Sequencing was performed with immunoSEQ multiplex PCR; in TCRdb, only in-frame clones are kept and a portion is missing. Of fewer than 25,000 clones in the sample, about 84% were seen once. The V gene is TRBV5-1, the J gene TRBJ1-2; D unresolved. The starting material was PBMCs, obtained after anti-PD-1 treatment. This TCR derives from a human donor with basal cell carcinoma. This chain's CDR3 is CASSVVPGLGEGYTF. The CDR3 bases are TGCGCCAGCAGCGTAGTACCGGGTCTTGGAGAGGGCTACACCTTC.